This is a list of T cell receptor beta chains from one sample in a study of early T cells in non-severe SARS-CoV-2 infection. TCRdb re-called the 5' RACE reads with MiXCR, one entry per CDR3 protein. In the table there are 65,000 to 75,000 distinct CDR3 sequences, 11% of which are singletons. Sequencing was carried out using whole blood. These receptors originate from an adult who was a healthcare worker with PCR-confirmed SARS-CoV-2 infection or an uninfected control (not recorded which). Both conserved end residues are trimmed from each CDR3.

V gene	J gene	CDR3 protein
TRBV6-5	TRBJ2-1	ASSLTGASNEQF
TRBV7-8	TRBJ1-4	ASSFTRGEKLF
TRBV3-1	TRBJ1-2	ASSPMGGDGYT
TRBV11-1	TRBJ2-7	ASSNLLTAGSTYEQY
TRBV12-3/TRBV12-4	TRBJ2-1	ASSLEGLAVSYNEQF
TRBV7-6	TRBJ2-7	ASSLGAGGPSSYEQY
TRBV11-2	TRBJ2-3	ASSLDSGTDTQY
TRBV5-1	TRBJ2-7	ASSLGGGDYEQY
TRBV7-6	TRBJ1-1	ASSPDGPMNTEAF
TRBV6-5	TRBJ1-1	ASSPTGRNTEAF
TRBV2	TRBJ2-7	ATQWTTQSYEQY
TRBV9	TRBJ2-1	ASSPQAGPPREQF
TRBV10-3	TRBJ2-1	AISDTEAEQF
TRBV6-4	TRBJ2-1	ASSLQGVFGDEQF
TRBV5-6	TRBJ2-3	ASSPLAGGSTDTQY
TRBV6-5	TRBJ2-7	AARRGGEQY
TRBV6-5	TRBJ2-5	ASSRTGGLGVETQY
TRBV29-1	TRBJ1-5	SVGLPGGNQPQH
TRBV12-3/TRBV12-4	TRBJ2-1	ASSSGVSRYNEQF
TRBV2	TRBJ2-3	ASSEAPAGATDTQY
TRBV4-1	TRBJ1-1	ASSQSPGPVLNTEAF
TRBV5-1	TRBJ1-4	ASSLAVEGGKLF
TRBV20-1	TRBJ2-3	SASGGLFTDTQY
TRBV7-2	TRBJ2-1	ASSLVGGSYNEQF
TRBV29-1	TRBJ2-2	SVEAGVNTGELF
TRBV20-1	TRBJ1-5	SATAGTLLEPQH
TRBV28	TRBJ2-7	ASSYRGRGYEQY
TRBV11-2	TRBJ2-3	ASSYTSGGPRDTQY
TRBV4-1	TRBJ1-2	ASSQDRTGGGYT
TRBV11-2	TRBJ2-7	ASSLGFRDRYYEQY
TRBV11-2	TRBJ2-3	ASSLVGGGFTDTQY
TRBV27	TRBJ2-7	ASSLSHYSYEQY
TRBV29-1	TRBJ1-1	SALTDRDMNTEAF
TRBV11-1	TRBJ2-3	ASSGDRARGTDTQY
TRBV4-1	TRBJ2-2	ASSPGQLDRELF
TRBV29-1	TRBJ1-1	SVEGKGNAF
TRBV9	TRBJ2-4	ASSEGPVSSIQY
TRBV20-1	TRBJ1-2	SAFRGKGGYT
TRBV7-8	TRBJ2-3	ASSLLTSGAADTQY
TRBV6-2/TRBV6-3	TRBJ2-7	ASSYSLQGYEQY
TRBV5-1	TRBJ2-2	ASSGEGSGELF
TRBV28	TRBJ2-1	ATFPPPDDRVGNEQF
TRBV19	TRBJ2-6	ASSDPAGQGIAAGANVLT
TRBV14	TRBJ2-2	ASRAGGTGELF
TRBV3-1	TRBJ1-4	ASSHRRGAGEKLF
TRBV29-1	TRBJ2-2	SVRGLAANTGELF
TRBV9	TRBJ1-2	ASSGWTGENYGYT
TRBV9	TRBJ2-1	ASSVERGIRIDEQF
TRBV10-2	TRBJ2-5	ASSESGETQY
TRBV18	TRBJ1-2	ASSRGTEYGYT
TRBV4-1	TRBJ2-1	ASSQGLGPYNEQF
TRBV29-1	TRBJ2-5	SVERVRLAGETQY
TRBV12-3/TRBV12-4	TRBJ2-2	ASSPQGTSGELF
TRBV24-1	TRBJ2-7	ATSGRQDPYEQY